The source of this T cell receptor (beta chain) is a study of blood T cell repertoires in COVID-19. Sequencing used immunoSEQ multiplex PCR; TCRdb keeps in-frame clones, though not all of them. The data show approximately 300,000 clones, over 75% seen once. The CDR3 totals 13 residues. CDR1 and CDR2 (germline): SGHRS, YFSETQ. V gave up 2 bases and J gave up 1 base, with 6 bases separating them. The chain has TRBV5-1 and TRBJ1-2, with D uncertain. Source material: PBMCs or T cells enriched from blood (not recorded which). This clonotype originated in a man aged 25-45 years who had recovered from COVID-19. The CDR3 reads CASSFESNYGYTF. CDR3 in DNA: TGCGCCAGCAGCTTTGAGAGTAACTATGGCTACACCTTC.